This TCR beta chain is drawn from a study of OX40 agonist ivuxolimab in advanced cancers. Points from the study as a whole: Antigen specificity remained undetermined for the expanded peripheral T cells.

Worth noting for this clone: Its antigen remains unknown.

The method was immunoSEQ multiplex PCR; TCRdb's version includes in-frame clones alone and lacks a portion of them. The sample shows some 80,000 clones, 85% of them seen only once. CDR3 size: 15 residues. Germline V CDR1 and CDR2: MNHEY, SVGAGI. Between the trimmed V and J ends, which lost 6 bases and 4 bases, there was a span of 18 bases. This clonotype was sampled from an adult with an advanced solid tumor such as melanoma, head and neck, liver or kidney cancer. Sample: CD4+ or CD8+ T cells sorted from blood, taken in a trial of the OX40 agonist ivuxolimab. The rearrangement links TRBV6-5 to TRBJ1-2; D possibly corresponds to TRBD1 (6 bases). CDR3 in amino acids: CASSSAAPGAYGYTF. CDR3 sequence (DNA): TGTGCCAGCAGCTCCGCGGCGCCAGGGGCCTATGGCTACACCTTC.